This TCR beta chain was documented in a study of cytomegalovirus exposure and HLA in healthy donors. Whole-study results and caveats: Rarity characterized most TCR sequences, yet some public TCRs appeared in many donors.

The V gene end was trimmed by 6 bases and the J gene end by 1 base; junction bases not matched to a gene: 8. The CDR3 length is 15 residues. Germline V gene sequence: CDR1 SNHLY, CDR2 FYNNEI. PCR primers comprised 60 Vbeta and 13 Jbeta primers. Some clones are missing from TCRdb's copy, which holds only in-frame ones; the method was immunoSEQ multiplex PCR. The top ten hold just under 2% of the sample, which has roughly 120,000 clones, 76% seen once. In the case of this clone: Its antigen is still unknown.

The chain combines TRBV2 with TRBJ2-7, with 8 bases matching TRBD1. This clonotype was obtained from a man aged 50 or older in good health and CMV-seronegative. Sequencing was performed on PBMCs. Here the CDR3 reads CASSAGQGRSYEQYF. The CDR3 coding sequence is TGTGCCAGCAGCGCCGGACAGGGTAGGTCCTACGAGCAGTACTTC.